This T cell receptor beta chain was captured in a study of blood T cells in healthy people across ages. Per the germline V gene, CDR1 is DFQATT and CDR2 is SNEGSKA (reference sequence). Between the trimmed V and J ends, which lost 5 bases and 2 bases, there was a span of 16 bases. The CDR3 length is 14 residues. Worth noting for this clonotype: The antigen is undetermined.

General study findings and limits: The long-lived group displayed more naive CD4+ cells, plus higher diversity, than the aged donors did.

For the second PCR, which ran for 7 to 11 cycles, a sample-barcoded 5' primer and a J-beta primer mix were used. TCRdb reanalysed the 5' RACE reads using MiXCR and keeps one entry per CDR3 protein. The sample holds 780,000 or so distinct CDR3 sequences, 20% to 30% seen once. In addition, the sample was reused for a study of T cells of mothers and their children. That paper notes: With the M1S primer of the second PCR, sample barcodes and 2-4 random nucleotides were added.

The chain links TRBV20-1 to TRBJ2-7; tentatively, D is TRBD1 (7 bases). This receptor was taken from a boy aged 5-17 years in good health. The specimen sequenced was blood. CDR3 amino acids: CSAETRGEAYEQYF. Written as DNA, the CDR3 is TGCAGTGCTGAGACCAGGGGGGAGGCCTACGAGCAGTACTTC.